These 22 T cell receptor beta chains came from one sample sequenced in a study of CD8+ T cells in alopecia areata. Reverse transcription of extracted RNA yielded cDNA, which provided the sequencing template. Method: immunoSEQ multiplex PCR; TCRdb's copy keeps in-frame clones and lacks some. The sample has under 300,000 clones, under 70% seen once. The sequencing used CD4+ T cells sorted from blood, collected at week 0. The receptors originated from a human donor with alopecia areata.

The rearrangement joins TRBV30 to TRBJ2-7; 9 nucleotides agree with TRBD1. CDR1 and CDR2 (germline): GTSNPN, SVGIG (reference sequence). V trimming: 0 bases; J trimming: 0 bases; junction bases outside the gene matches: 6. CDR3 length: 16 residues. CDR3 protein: CAWSVRGQGFSYEQYF. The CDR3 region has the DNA TGTGCCTGGAGTGTGAGGGGACAGGGTTTCTCCTACGAGCAGTACTTC.

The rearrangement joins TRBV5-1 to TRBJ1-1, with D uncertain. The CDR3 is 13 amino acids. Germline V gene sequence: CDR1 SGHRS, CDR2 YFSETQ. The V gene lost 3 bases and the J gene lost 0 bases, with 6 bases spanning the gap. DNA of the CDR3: TGCGCCAGCAGCTCGGTTCTGAACACTGAAGCTTTCTTT. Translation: CASSSVLNTEAFF.

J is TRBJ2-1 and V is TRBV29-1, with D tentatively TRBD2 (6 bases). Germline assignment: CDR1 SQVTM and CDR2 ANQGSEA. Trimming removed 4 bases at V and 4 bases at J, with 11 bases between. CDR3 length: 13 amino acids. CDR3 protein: CSVGDLGYNEQFF. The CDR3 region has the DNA TGCAGCGTTGGGGACTTAGGGTACAATGAGCAGTTCTTC.

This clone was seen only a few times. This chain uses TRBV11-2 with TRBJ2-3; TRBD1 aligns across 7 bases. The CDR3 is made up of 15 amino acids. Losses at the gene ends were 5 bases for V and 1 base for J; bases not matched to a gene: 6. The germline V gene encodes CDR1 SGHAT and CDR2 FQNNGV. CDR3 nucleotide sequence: TGTGCCAGCAGCCCCGGGACAGTGGGCACAGATACGCAGTATTTT. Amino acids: CASSPGTVGTDTQYF.

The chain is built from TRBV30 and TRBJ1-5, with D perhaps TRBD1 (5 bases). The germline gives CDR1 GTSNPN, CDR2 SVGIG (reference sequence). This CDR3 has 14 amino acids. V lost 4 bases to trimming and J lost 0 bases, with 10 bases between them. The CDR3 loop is CAWNGDGSNQPQHF. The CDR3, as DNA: TGTGCCTGGAACGGGGACGGTAGCAATCAGCCCCAGCATTTT.

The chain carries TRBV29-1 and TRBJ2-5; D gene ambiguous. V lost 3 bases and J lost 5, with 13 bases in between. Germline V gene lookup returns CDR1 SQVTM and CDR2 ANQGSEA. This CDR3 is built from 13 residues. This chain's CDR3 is CSVDLLIGETQYF. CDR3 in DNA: TGCAGCGTTGATTTACTCATTGGGGAGACCCAGTACTTC.

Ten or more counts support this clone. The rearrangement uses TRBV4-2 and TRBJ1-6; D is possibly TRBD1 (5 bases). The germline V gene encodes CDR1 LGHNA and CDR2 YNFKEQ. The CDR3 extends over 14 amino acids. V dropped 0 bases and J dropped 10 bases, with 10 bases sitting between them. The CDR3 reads CASSQDWGNSPLHF. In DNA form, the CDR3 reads TGTGCCAGCAGCCAAGATTGGGGGAACTCACCCCTCCACTTT.

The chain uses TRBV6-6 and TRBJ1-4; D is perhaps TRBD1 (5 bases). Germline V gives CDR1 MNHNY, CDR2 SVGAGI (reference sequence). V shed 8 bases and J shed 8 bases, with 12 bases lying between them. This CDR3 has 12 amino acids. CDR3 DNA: TGTGCCAGCCTAGCCAGGGACGAAAAACTGTTTTTT. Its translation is CASLARDEKLFF.

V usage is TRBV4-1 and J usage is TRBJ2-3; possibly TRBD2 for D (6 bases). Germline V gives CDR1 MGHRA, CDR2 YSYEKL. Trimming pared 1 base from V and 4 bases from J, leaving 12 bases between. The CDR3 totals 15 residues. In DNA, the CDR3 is TGCGCCAGCAGCCAAGTCGGCGTAGCGGCAGATACGCAGTATTTT. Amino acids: CASSQVGVAADTQYF.

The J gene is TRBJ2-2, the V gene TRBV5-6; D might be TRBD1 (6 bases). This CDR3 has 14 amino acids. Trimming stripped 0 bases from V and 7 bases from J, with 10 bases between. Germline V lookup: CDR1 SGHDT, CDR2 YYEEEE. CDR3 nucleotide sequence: TGTGCCAGCAGCTTGGACAGGGTCCTCGGGGAGCTGTTTTTT. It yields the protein CASSLDRVLGELFF.

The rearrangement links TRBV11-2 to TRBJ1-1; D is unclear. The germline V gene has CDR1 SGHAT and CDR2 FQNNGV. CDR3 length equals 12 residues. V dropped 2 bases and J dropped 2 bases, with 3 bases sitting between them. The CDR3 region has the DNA TGTGCCAGCAGCTTAATCAACACTGAAGCTTTCTTT. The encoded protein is CASSLINTEAFF. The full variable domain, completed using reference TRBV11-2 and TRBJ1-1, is EAGVAQSPRYKIIEKRQSVAFWCNPISGHATLYWYQQILGQGPKLLIQFQNNGVVDDSQLPKDRFSAERLKGVDSTLKIQPAKLEDSAVYLCASSLINTEAFFGQGTRLTVV.

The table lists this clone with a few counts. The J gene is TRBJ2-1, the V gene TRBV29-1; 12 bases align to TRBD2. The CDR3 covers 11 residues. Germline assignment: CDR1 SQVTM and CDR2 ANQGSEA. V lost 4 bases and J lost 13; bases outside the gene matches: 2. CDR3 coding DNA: TGCAGCGTTGGACTAGCGGGGGTACAGTTCTTC. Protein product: CSVGLAGVQFF.

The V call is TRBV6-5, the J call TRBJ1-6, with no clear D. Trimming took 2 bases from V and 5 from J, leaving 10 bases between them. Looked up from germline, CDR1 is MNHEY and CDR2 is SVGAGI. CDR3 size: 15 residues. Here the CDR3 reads CASSYDHTDNSPLHF. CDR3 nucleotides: TGTGCCAGCAGTTACGACCACACGGATAATTCACCCCTCCACTTT.

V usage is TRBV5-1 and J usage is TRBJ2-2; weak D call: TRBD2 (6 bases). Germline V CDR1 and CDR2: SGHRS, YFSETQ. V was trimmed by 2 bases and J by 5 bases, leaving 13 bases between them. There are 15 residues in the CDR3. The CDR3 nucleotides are TGCGCCAGCAGCTTACGACTAGGTGGAACCGGGGAGCTGTTTTTT. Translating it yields CASSLRLGGTGELFF.

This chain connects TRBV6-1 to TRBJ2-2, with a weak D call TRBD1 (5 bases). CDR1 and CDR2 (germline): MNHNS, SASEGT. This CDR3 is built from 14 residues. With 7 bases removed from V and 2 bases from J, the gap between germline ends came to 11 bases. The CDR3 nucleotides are TGTGCCAGCAAAGACAGATTTAACACCGGGGAGCTGTTTTTT. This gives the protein CASKDRFNTGELFF.

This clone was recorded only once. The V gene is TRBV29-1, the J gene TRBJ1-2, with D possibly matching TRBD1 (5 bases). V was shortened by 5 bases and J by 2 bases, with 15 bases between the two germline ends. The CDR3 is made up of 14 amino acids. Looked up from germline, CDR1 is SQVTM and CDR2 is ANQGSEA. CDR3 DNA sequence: TGCAGCGTTACTTTCCGTGACAGAAACTATGGCTACACCTTC. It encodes CSVTFRDRNYGYTF.

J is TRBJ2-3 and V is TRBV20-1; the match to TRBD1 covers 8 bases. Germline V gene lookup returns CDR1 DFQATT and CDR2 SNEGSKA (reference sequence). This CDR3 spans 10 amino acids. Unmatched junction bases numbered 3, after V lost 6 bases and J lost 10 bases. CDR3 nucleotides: TGCAGTGCAGACAGGGGATCGCAGTATTTT. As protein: CSADRGSQYF.

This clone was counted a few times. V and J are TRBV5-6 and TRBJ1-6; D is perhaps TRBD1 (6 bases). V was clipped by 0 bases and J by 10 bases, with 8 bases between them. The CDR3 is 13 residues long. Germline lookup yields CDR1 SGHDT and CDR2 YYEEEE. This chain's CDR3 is CASSLAGGSPLHF. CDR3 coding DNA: TGTGCCAGCAGCTTGGCCGGGGGCTCACCCCTCCACTTT.

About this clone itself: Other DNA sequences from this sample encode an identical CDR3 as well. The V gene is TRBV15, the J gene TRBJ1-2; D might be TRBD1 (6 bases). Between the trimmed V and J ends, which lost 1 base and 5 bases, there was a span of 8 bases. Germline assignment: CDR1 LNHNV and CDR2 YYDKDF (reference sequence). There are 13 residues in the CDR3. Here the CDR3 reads CATSRGTAYGYTF. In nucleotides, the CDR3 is TGTGCCACCAGCAGAGGGACAGCGTATGGCTACACCTTC.

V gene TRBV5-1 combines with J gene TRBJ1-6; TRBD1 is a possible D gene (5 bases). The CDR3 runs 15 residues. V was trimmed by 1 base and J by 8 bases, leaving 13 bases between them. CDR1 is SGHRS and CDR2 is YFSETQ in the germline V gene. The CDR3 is CASSLYPGMDSPLHF. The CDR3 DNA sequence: TGCGCCAGCAGCTTGTATCCAGGGATGGATTCACCCCTCCACTTT.

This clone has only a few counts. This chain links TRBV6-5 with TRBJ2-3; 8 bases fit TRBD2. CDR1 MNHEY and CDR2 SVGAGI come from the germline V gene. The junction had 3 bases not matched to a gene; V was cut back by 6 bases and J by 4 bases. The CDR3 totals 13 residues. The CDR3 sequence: CASSRGGPDTQYF. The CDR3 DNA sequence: TGTGCCAGCAGCCGGGGGGGCCCAGATACGCAGTATTTT.

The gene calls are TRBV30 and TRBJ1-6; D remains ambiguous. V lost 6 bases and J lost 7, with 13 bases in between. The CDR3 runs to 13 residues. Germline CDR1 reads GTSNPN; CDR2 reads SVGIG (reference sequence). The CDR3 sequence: CACRVSTNSPLHF. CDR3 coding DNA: TGTGCCTGCCGGGTCAGCACCAATTCACCCCTCCACTTT.